A selection of T cell receptor beta chains follows, all from one sample in a study of T cells after yellow fever vaccination. MiXCR, applied by TCRdb to the 5' RACE reads, yields one record per CDR3 protein. Of approximately 610,000 distinct CDR3 sequences listed, about 15% are singletons. The sequences come from PBMCs, collected more than 4 days after the first yellow fever vaccination. Receptors originate from a man aged 18 to 35 who received the YFV17D yellow fever vaccine. Both conserved end residues are part of each CDR3. Each record gives: D gene, clone size, V gene, J gene, CDR3 DNA, CDR3 protein. The D gene is left open where the match is weak. Part of the rows lack a size; the others show once, few, many or a class for expanded clones.

D: .; size: few; V: TRBV5-1; J: TRBJ1-2; DNA: TGCGCCAGCAGCTTGGGATGGACGGTCTATGGCTACACCTTC; CDR3: CASSLGWTVYGYTF
D: TRBD1; size: few; V: TRBV6-1; J: TRBJ1-5; DNA: TGTGCCAGCACCCCGGGACAGGGGGTCGTTAGCAATCAGCCCCAGCATTTT; CDR3: CASTPGQGVVSNQPQHF
D: TRBD1; size: few; V: TRBV12-5; J: TRBJ2-3; DNA: TGTGCTAGTGGTCCGAGGACAGGGGCGTTGGGCACAGATACGCAGTATTTT; CDR3: CASGPRTGALGTDTQYF
D: .; size: many; V: TRBV7-3; J: TRBJ2-2; DNA: TGTGCCAGCAGCTTACTGGGCGGGGCAGGTACCGGGGAGCTGTTTTTT; CDR3: CASSLLGGAGTGELFF
D: .; size: .; V: TRBV9; J: TRBJ1-4; DNA: TGTGCCAGCAGCGCGGGGGGGGGGCATGAAAAACTGTTTTTT; CDR3: CASSAGGGHEKLFF
D: .; size: few; V: TRBV16; J: TRBJ2-7; DNA: TGTGCCAGCAGCCAATCCCGGCCAGAGAGCTCCTACGAGCAGTACTTC; CDR3: CASSQSRPESSYEQYF
D: TRBD1; size: few; V: TRBV3-1; J: TRBJ2-7; DNA: TGTGCCAGCAGCCAAGAGTCACAGGGGCCGTTTTCCTACGAGCAGTACTTC; CDR3: CASSQESQGPFSYEQYF
D: .; size: many; V: TRBV19; J: TRBJ1-2; DNA: TGTGCCAGTAGTTCTAACGGTCGTGGTGGCTACACCTTC; CDR3: CASSSNGRGGYTF
D: TRBD2; size: few; V: TRBV7-6; J: TRBJ2-1; DNA: TGTGCCAGCAGCTTAGAAGGGCTAGCGGGGGGGCATGAGCAGTTCTTC; CDR3: CASSLEGLAGGHEQFF
D: .; size: few; V: TRBV7-9; J: TRBJ1-2; DNA: TGTGCCAGCAGCCCCCAGGGCAGGGGAGTTTATGGCTACACCTTC; CDR3: CASSPQGRGVYGYTF
D: .; size: .; V: TRBV20-1; J: TRBJ2-3; DNA: TGCAGTGAGCGGAAAAGCACAGATACGCAGTATTTT; CDR3: CSERKSTDTQYF
D: TRBD1; size: .; V: TRBV6-1; J: TRBJ2-2; DNA: TGTGCCAGCAGTCCCCAGGGGGCATACACCGGGGAGCTGTTTTTT; CDR3: CASSPQGAYTGELFF
D: .; size: .; V: TRBV27; J: TRBJ1-6; DNA: TGTGCCAGTTCCTCCGGGCGGAGGGGGGGCCTTTTGGATTCACCCCTCCACTTT; CDR3: CASSSGRRGGLLDSPLHF
D: .; size: .; V: TRBV5-1; J: TRBJ2-2; DNA: TGCGCCAGCAGCTTGTCAGTGGACAGAAGGGGGCTGTTTTTT; CDR3: CASSLSVDRRGLFF
D: TRBD2; size: few; V: TRBV19; J: TRBJ2-3; DNA: TGTGCCAGTAGTGTCTGGGGACTAGCGGGTGACTCCACAGATACGCAGTATTTT; CDR3: CASSVWGLAGDSTDTQYF
D: .; size: .; V: TRBV10-3; J: TRBJ2-3; DNA: TGTGCCATCAGTGAGTCCGCCGGGGGCGATGTGACAGATACGCAGTATTTT; CDR3: CAISESAGGDVTDTQYF
D: .; size: once; V: TRBV27; J: TRBJ2-3; DNA: TGTGCCAGCAGTTTCCTCAGGGTTGGGTATACGCAGTATTTT; CDR3: CASSFLRVGYTQYF
D: .; size: few; V: TRBV7-3; J: TRBJ1-2; DNA: TGTGCCAGCAGCTCCGCTCCGGGGGGCTATGGCTACACCTTC; CDR3: CASSSAPGGYGYTF
D: .; size: few; V: TRBV6-1; J: TRBJ1-1; DNA: TGTGCCAGCAGACGTACAGGGAGTCCTGAAGCTTTCTTT; CDR3: CASRRTGSPEAFF
D: TRBD1; size: .; V: TRBV19; J: TRBJ2-1; DNA: TGTGCCAGTAGTACTTTAGGACAGGGCCGAAGGTTCAAGGGGTTCTTC; CDR3: CASSTLGQGRRFKGFF
D: .; size: .; V: TRBV7-3; J: TRBJ2-2; DNA: TGTGCCAGCAGCTTTCACGGACAGAACACCGGGGAGCTGTTTTTT; CDR3: CASSFHGQNTGELFF
D: TRBD1; size: few; V: TRBV4-3; J: TRBJ2-1; DNA: TGCGCCAGCAGCCGCCTACAGGGGAAGTCCTACAATGAGCAGTTCTTC; CDR3: CASSRLQGKSYNEQFF
D: .; size: .; V: TRBV12-3/TRBV12-4; J: TRBJ2-3; DNA: TGTGCCAGCAGTTTTAGGGGGGGAGTGGATACGCAGTATTTT; CDR3: CASSFRGGVDTQYF
D: .; size: .; V: TRBV6-5; J: TRBJ1-2; DNA: TGTGCCAGCAGTTACTACTCGGGACGGACTTTCGGCTACACCTTC; CDR3: CASSYYSGRTFGYTF
D: TRBD1; size: .; V: TRBV20-1; J: TRBJ1-4; DNA: TGCAGTGCTAGGGGACAGGGCCGACGGGAAAAACTGTTTTTT; CDR3: CSARGQGRREKLFF
D: TRBD2; size: .; V: TRBV7-9; J: TRBJ2-1; DNA: TGTGCCAGCAGCTTAGGTAGCCCAGCGGGGTATGAGCAGTTCTTC; CDR3: CASSLGSPAGYEQFF